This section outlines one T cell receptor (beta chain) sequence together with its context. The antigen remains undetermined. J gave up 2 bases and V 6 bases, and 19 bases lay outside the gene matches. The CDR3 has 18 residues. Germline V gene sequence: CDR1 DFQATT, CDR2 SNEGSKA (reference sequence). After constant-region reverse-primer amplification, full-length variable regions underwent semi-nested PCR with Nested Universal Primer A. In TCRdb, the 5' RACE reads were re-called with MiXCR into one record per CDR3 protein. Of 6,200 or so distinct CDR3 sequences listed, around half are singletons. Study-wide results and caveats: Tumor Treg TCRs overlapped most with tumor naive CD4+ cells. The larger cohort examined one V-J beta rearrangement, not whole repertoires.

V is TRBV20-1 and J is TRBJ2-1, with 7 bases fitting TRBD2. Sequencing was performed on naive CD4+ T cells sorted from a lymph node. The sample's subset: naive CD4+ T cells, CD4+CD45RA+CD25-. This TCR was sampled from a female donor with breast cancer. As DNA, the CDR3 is TGCAGTGCCCTTCCCCTACCCCGACTAGCTAGGGCCTACAATGAGCAGTTCTTC. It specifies CSALPLPRLARAYNEQFF.